The present TCR beta chain was sequenced within a study of T cell changes during pregnancy in multiple sclerosis. The CDR3 runs to 15 residues. Germline CDR1 is PRHDT and CDR2 is FYEKMQ (reference sequence). Trimming at V came to 1 base and at J to 8 bases, leaving 9 bases not matched to a gene. Data came from immunoSEQ multiplex PCR; TCRdb stores just in-frame clones and leaves some out. The sample lists over 30,000 clones, around 91% seen once, with 0.55% to 0.7% in the top ten. The TCR originated in a female donor in good health, enrolled as a control in a pregnancy study. Material: CD4+ T cells from peripheral blood mononuclear cells, obtained in the second trimester of pregnancy. This chain joins TRBV13 and TRBJ1-2; 8 nucleotides match TRBD1. CDR3 DNA: TGTGCCAGCAGCTTAGAAGTCAGGGGGCCTGGGGGCTACACCTTC. Residues: CASSLEVRGPGGYTF.